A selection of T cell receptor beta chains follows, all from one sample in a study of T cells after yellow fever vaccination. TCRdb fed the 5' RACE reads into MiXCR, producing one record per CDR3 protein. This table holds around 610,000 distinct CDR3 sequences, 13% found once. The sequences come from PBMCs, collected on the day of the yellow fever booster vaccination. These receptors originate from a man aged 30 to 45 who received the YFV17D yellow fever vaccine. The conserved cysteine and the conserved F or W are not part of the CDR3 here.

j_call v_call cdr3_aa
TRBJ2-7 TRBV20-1 SAGGTSGSRYEQY
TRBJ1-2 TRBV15 ATSRGIGREDGYT
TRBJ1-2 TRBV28 ASSLGFIYGYT
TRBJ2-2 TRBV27 ASNPKWLRGTGELF
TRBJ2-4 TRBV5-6 ASSLAGRGLSDIQY
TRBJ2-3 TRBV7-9 ASTDSSTDTQY
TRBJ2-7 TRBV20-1 SGGRSYEQY
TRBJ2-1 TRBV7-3 ASRPPGLAGENEQF
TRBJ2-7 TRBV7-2 ASSLEGPYYEQY
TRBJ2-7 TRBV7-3 ASSPTAVSYEQY
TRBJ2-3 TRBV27 ASSPQLGVVFTQY
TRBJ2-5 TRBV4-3 ASSQDQGAETQY
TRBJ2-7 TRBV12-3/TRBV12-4 ASTSRPRVHEQY
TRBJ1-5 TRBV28 ASSGQGEYLGQPQH
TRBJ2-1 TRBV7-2 ASSLKYEQF
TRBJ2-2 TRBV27 ASSLRLAGVPTGELF
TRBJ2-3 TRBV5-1 ASRGLQDTQY
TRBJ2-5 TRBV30 AWSFGTGAFFQETQY
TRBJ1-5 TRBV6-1 ASSDGPYSNQPQH
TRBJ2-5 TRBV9 ASSVEAGRETQY
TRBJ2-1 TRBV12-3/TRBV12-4 ASSLGRPPYNEQF
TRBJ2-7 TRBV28 ASSPPGGSDEQY
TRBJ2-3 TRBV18 ASSPQYLRSADTQY
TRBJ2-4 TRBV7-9 ASSLSTGRDIQY
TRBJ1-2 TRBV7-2 ASSPRARPHYGYT
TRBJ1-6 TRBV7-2 ASSYGQGLNSPLH
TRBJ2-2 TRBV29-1 SVPGLAGPNTGELF
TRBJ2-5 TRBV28 ASRPGLQETQY
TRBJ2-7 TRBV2 ASSVGGRGGEQY
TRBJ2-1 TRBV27 ASSSYRGGSYNEQF
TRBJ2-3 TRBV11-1 ASSGLDTQY
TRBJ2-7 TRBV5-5 ASRQQGNEQY